This T cell receptor (beta chain) derives from a study of blood T cell repertoires in COVID-19. Turning to the study itself: The origin of the acute and convalescent COVID-19 samples was the United States, Italy and Spain. Sources were T cells, B-cell-depleted T cells, or PBMCs; the material itself was cDNA or gDNA.

In the authors' methods: Amplification of reference gene primers provided the estimated nucleated cell counts. Libraries were prepared by immunoSEQ multiplex PCR; TCRdb keeps only in-frame clonotypes and omits some of them. That table furnishes V, J and clone size, whereas the DNA furnished D and trimming. The sample carries about 180,000 clones, nearly 90% recorded once. V was clipped by 4 bases and J by 8 bases; unmatched bases: 6. Germline lookup yields CDR1 KGHDR and CDR2 SFDVKD. The CDR3 consists of 16 residues. The chain carries TRBV24-1 and TRBJ2-1, with 14 bases that match TRBD2. The source of this sequence is a man between 18 and 29 years old who had recovered from COVID-19. The sequenced sample consisted of peripheral blood. The CDR3 spells CATSERGTSGSYEQFF. The DNA of the CDR3 is TGTGCCACCAGTGAACGCGGGACTAGCGGGAGCTATGAGCAGTTCTTC.